These 9 T cell receptor beta chains share one sample of origin, sequenced in a study of blood T cell repertoires in COVID-19 (dated by TCRdb to about 2020). To prepare the library, the immunoSEQ multiplex PCR assay was applied. TCRdb retrieved this table from immuneACCESS and kept in-frame rearrangements only. Not all clones are present; in checked studies, unresolved V genes account for under half, and no reason is known for the remainder. This sample has roughly 290,000 clones in its table, and around 89% of those were observed once. Around 0.84% of the sample is held by the ten biggest clonotypes. The sample comprised peripheral blood. All receptors derive from a young man with acute or convalescent COVID-19.

The rearrangement joins TRBV6-1 to TRBJ2-3; TRBD1 agrees at 7 bases. CDR1 and CDR2 (germline): MNHNS, SASEGT. The ends lost 2 bases at V and 4 bases at J; junction bases unmatched: 9. The CDR3 is made up of 16 amino acids. The CDR3, as DNA: TGTGCCAGCAGTGAATTCCGAGGACAGGCCTCAGATACGCAGTATTTT. Its protein is CASSEFRGQASDTQYF.

This chain links TRBV3-1 (or the pseudogene TRBV3-2) with TRBJ1-2, with 9 bases identical to TRBD1. This CDR3 has 14 residues. Germline V gene lookup returns CDR1 LGHDT and CDR2 YNNKEL (reference sequence). The V gene end was trimmed by 4 bases and the J gene end by 3 bases; junction bases not matched to a gene: 3. The CDR3 spells CASSRTGAHYGYTF. The CDR3 nucleotides are TGTGCCAGCAGCCGGACAGGGGCTCACTATGGCTACACCTTC.

This clone came up once. The chain joins TRBV6-5 to TRBJ2-7; D possibly corresponds to TRBD2 (5 bases). V was clipped by 5 bases and J by 0 bases, with 11 bases between them. The CDR3 is made up of 14 amino acids. The germline V gene encodes CDR1 MNHEY and CDR2 SVGAGI. CDR3 loop: CASSRTGSSYEQYF. For the CDR3, the DNA is TGTGCCAGCAGTAGGACGGGGAGCTCCTACGAGCAGTACTTC.

This clone was seen a handful of times. The V gene is TRBV3-1 (or the pseudogene TRBV3-2), the J gene TRBJ1-4; D is possibly TRBD1 (6 bases). V was clipped by 6 bases and J by 0 bases, with 8 bases between them. Looked up from germline, CDR1 is LGHDT and CDR2 is YNNKEL (reference sequence). The CDR3 runs to 14 residues. The CDR3 DNA follows: TGTGCCAGCAGTACAGGGTCAACTAATGAAAAACTGTTTTTT. Protein: CASSTGSTNEKLFF.

This sequence joins TRBV14 and TRBJ2-1; 9 positions match TRBD1. After removal of 0 bases from V and 3 bases from J, the junction contained 6 bases not matched to a gene. Per germline, CDR1 SGHDN and CDR2 FVKESK. The CDR3 extends over 17 amino acids. CDR3 DNA sequence: TGTGCCAGCAGCCAAGATCGGGGGACAGGGTACTACAATGAGCAGTTCTTC. This translates into CASSQDRGTGYYNEQFF.

The chain links TRBV19 to TRBJ2-3, with a possible D match to TRBD2 (6 bases). V was clipped by 10 bases and J by 1 base, with 15 bases between them. This CDR3 spans 14 amino acids. The germline gives CDR1 LNHDA, CDR2 SQIVND (reference sequence). The CDR3 sequence is CAIGSGSGTDTQYF. DNA for the CDR3: TGTGCCATCGGTAGCGGCAGTGGCACAGATACGCAGTATTTT.

The chain has TRBV2 and TRBJ1-5; D unclear. Germline lookup yields CDR1 SNHLY and CDR2 FYNNEI. With 2 bases removed from V and 0 bases from J, the gap between germline ends came to 11 bases. This CDR3 has 16 amino acids. The CDR3 DNA sequence: TGTGCCAGCAGTGAACGTGAGCTCTATAGCAATCAGCCCCAGCATTTT. Protein: CASSERELYSNQPQHF.

The chain couples TRBV5-1 to TRBJ2-5, with 8 bases that match TRBD2. This CDR3 is 16 amino acids long. Germline trimming cut 7 bases from V and 4 bases from J; bases unmatched to any gene: 15. CDR1 is SGHRS, CDR2 YFSETQ, per germline. Here the CDR3 DNA reads TGCGCCAGCGAGCGGGGGAACACCCGCGCGGGAGAGACCCAGTACTTC. Amino acids: CASERGNTRAGETQYF.

CDR3: CASSPVSWTSDQPQHF. CDR3 nucleotides: TGTGCCAGCTCACCGGTTTCGTGGACATCAGATCAGCCCCAGCATTTT. The chain joins TRBV18 to TRBJ1-5; possible D gene TRBD1, 5 bases. The CDR3 length is 16 residues. V was pared by 3 bases and J by 5 bases, with 17 bases between. The germline CDR1 and CDR2 sequences are KGHSH and LQKENI. The variable domain in full, completed from reference TRBV18 and TRBJ1-5, reads NAGVMQNPRHLVRRRGQEARLRCSPMKGHSHVYWYRQLPEEGLKFMVYLQKENIIDESGMPKERFSAEFPKEGPSILRIQQVVRGDSAAYFCASSPVSWTSDQPQHFGDGTRLSIL.